Following are 13 T cell receptor beta chains from one sample sequenced in a study of cytomegalovirus exposure and HLA in healthy donors. Clones were read by immunoSEQ multiplex PCR, and TCRdb kept only the in-frame ones, dropping some. The table records approximately 160,000 clones, about nine tenths of them present only once. The material sequenced was PBMCs. The receptors were gathered from a woman aged 25 to 45 in good health and CMV-seronegative.

The chain couples TRBV6-1 to TRBJ2-2, with D perhaps TRBD2 (7 bases). The V and J ends lost 7 bases and 10 bases respectively, with 19 bases between them. Germline V gives CDR1 MNHNS, CDR2 SASEGT. The CDR3 has 14 amino acids. The CDR3 region is CASIGREGEVELFF. DNA of the CDR3: TGTGCCAGCATAGGGAGGGAGGGGGAGGTGGAGCTGTTTTTT.

J is TRBJ2-1 and V is TRBV4-3; 15 nucleotides align to TRBD2. The ends lost 3 bases at V and 7 bases at J; junction bases unmatched: 4. The germline V gene has CDR1 LGHNA and CDR2 YSLEER. This CDR3 comprises 16 residues. The CDR3: CASSQLGLAGGNEQFF. For the CDR3, the DNA is TGCGCCAGCAGCCAGTTAGGACTAGCGGGGGGGAATGAGCAGTTCTTC.

This chain joins TRBV6-5 and TRBJ2-5, with 13 bases aligning to TRBD2. Germline CDR1 and CDR2: MNHEY and SVGAGI. This CDR3 has 15 amino acids. With V trimmed by 5 bases and J by 4 bases, 4 bases remained unmatched. CDR3 DNA: TGTGCCAGCAGTACCGGACTAGCGGGAGTAGAGACCCAGTACTTC. Protein: CASSTGLAGVETQYF.

The sample holds a few counts of this clone. V and J are TRBV7-2 and TRBJ2-3, with 7 bases identical to TRBD2. V shed 2 bases, J shed 1 base, and the junction held 3 bases outside the gene matches. The length of the CDR3 is 15 residues. Per the germline V gene, CDR1 is SGHTA and CDR2 is FQGNSA. The CDR3 DNA follows: TGTGCCAGCAGCTTACCCGGACTAGGCACAGATACGCAGTATTTT. Translating gives CASSLPGLGTDTQYF.

The rearrangement links TRBV19 to TRBJ1-5; D perhaps matches TRBD1 (5 bases). The CDR3 length is 14 residues. Germline-derived CDR1 and CDR2 are LNHDA and SQIVND (reference sequence). Between the trimmed V and J ends, which lost 6 bases and 1 base, there was a span of 10 bases. CDR3 protein: CASRGDPSNQPQHF. DNA for the CDR3: TGTGCCAGTAGGGGGGACCCAAGCAATCAGCCCCAGCATTTT.

V is TRBV15 and J is TRBJ2-3, with 8 bases lining up with TRBD2. The CDR3 is 12 amino acids. The germline CDR1 and CDR2 sequences are LNHNV and YYDKDF (reference sequence). Trimming removed 6 bases from V and 8 bases from J; junction bases left unmatched: 4. In DNA form, the CDR3 reads TGTGCCACCAGTCCGGGGGGGGCTACGCAGTATTTT. Amino acids: CATSPGGATQYF.

The chain has TRBV5-4 and TRBJ1-4, with a weak D call TRBD1 (6 bases). The V and J ends lost 3 bases and 7 bases respectively, with 16 bases between them. The germline CDR1 and CDR2 sequences are SGHNT and YYREEE (reference sequence). This CDR3 is 15 amino acids long. CDR3 DNA: TGTGCCAGCAGCTCCGGCGGCAGGGGAGGTGAAAAACTGTTTTTT. Translating it yields CASSSGGRGGEKLFF. The full variable domain, rest sourced from reference TRBV5-4 and TRBJ1-4, is ETGVTQSPTHLIKTRGQQVTLRCSSQSGHNTVSWYQQALGQGPQFIFQYYREEENGRGNFPPRFSGLQFPNYSSELNVNALELDDSALYLCASSSGGRGGEKLFFGSGTQLSVL.

DNA for the CDR3: TGTGCCAGCAGCTTAGAGGGACAGCCCAACTCCTACGAGCAGTACTTC. Amino acids: CASSLEGQPNSYEQYF. The chain is built from TRBV7-2 and TRBJ2-7, with TRBD1 matching over 7 bases. The CDR3 loop spans 16 amino acids. The germline V gene encodes CDR1 SGHTA and CDR2 FQGNSA. The V and J ends lost 1 base and 0 bases, in that order; junction bases with no gene match: 6.

The CDR3 here is CASSLSFSGNTIYF. The DNA for the CDR3 is TGTGCCAGCAGTTTGAGTTTCTCTGGAAACACCATATATTTT. The gene calls are TRBV27 and TRBJ1-3; no clear D gene. V was pared by 3 bases and J by 0 bases, with 6 bases between. This CDR3 contains 14 residues. Germline V CDR1 and CDR2: MNHEY, SMNVEV (reference sequence).

The chain uses TRBV6-6 and TRBJ1-1; tentatively, D is TRBD1 (5 bases). Trimming removed 1 base at V and 1 base at J, with 10 bases between. The CDR3 spans 15 residues. Germline CDR1 is MNHNY and CDR2 is SVGAGI (reference sequence). CDR3 coding DNA: TGTGCCAGCAGTTACTTGGACAACTGGAACACTGAAGCTTTCTTT. It specifies CASSYLDNWNTEAFF.

This chain uses TRBV7-2 with TRBJ2-7; 10 positions match TRBD2. Germline V gene lookup returns CDR1 SGHTA and CDR2 FQGNSA. V shed 3 bases, J shed 1 base, and the junction held 3 bases outside the gene matches. CDR3 length: 15 residues. CDR3 region: CASSFRTSGSYEQYF. DNA of the CDR3: TGTGCCAGCAGCTTCAGGACTAGCGGTTCCTACGAGCAGTACTTC.

In this sample, this clone turned up a few times. V usage is TRBV6-1 and J usage is TRBJ1-1; unclear D gene. Trimming left V 3 bases short and J 10 bases short, with 9 bases between. The CDR3 runs 11 residues. Per germline, CDR1 MNHNS and CDR2 SASEGT. The CDR3 DNA reads TGTGCCAGCAGTGACAATCAAGCAGCTTTCTTT. This gives the protein CASSDNQAAFF.

A single count supports this clone. Written as DNA, the CDR3 is TGCGCCAGCAGCTTGGGCGCGTTTGCGGGAATTCGCGAGCAGTACTTC. It is translated as CASSLGAFAGIREQYF. The chain links TRBV5-1 to TRBJ2-7; possible D gene TRBD2, 6 bases. With 0 bases removed from V and 6 bases from J, the gap between germline ends came to 19 bases. The germline V gene has CDR1 SGHRS and CDR2 YFSETQ. The CDR3 totals 16 residues. The whole variable domain, filled in from reference TRBV5-1 and TRBJ2-7, reads KAGVTQTPRYLIKTRGQQVTLSCSPISGHRSVSWYQQTPGQGLQFLFEYFSETQRNKGNFPGRFSGRQFSNSRSEMNVSTLELGDSALYLCASSLGAFAGIREQYFGPGTRLTVT.